Listed below are T cell receptor beta chains from one sample, sequenced in a study of blood T cell repertoires in COVID-19. The repertoire was sequenced with immunoSEQ multiplex PCR; TCRdb's copy has only in-frame clones and lacks some. The table shows about 150,000 clones, with about 85% occurring only once. The specimen was peripheral blood. The receptors stem from a woman between 65 and 79 years old with COVID-19, enrolled during active disease. Both conserved end residues are part of each CDR3. A D gene is named only where the DNA matches it firmly. The listing skips clone size in some rows; elsewhere it reads once, few, many or a size class.

13 TRBJ1-1 TRBV6-5 NA NA TGTGCCAGCAGTTCATCAGGGAACACTGAAGCTTTCTTT CASSSSGNTEAFF
15 TRBJ2-2 TRBV5-6 TRBD1 once TGTGCCAGCAGCCGAGGACAGGGCGAGACCGGGGAGCTGTTTTTT CASSRGQGETGELFF
14 TRBJ2-7 TRBV12-5 NA NA TGTGCTAGTGGTTTGGCGGTCGCCAACTACGAGCAGTACTTC CASGLAVANYEQYF
16 TRBJ1-2 TRBV2 TRBD1 NA TGTGCCAGCAGTGGGGGGACAGCCGGTTTCGAGTATGGCTACACCTTC CASSGGTAGFEYGYTF
14 TRBJ2-2 TRBV4-3 NA once TGCGCCAGCAGCCCCCCTCGGGTCACCGGGGAGCTGTTTTTT CASSPPRVTGELFF
12 TRBJ1-2 TRBV20-1 NA NA TGCAGTGCTAGTCGCGGTTTTGACGGCTACACCTTC CSASRGFDGYTF
13 TRBJ1-5 TRBV5-5 NA few TGTGCCAGCAGCTTTCAGGACAATCAGCCCCAGCATTTT CASSFQDNQPQHF
15 TRBJ1-2 TRBV25-1 NA once TGTGCCAGCAGTACCCAACGGTCCGGCGGGGCTGGCTACACCTTC CASSTQRSGGAGYTF
15 TRBJ2-7 TRBV9 NA NA TGTGCCAGCACCCAGGGTGCCACAAGTGACTACGAGCAGTACTTC CASTQGATSDYEQYF
15 TRBJ1-1 TRBV19 TRBD1 NA TGTGCCAGTAGTAAAGCGGGAGGAGGGACAGGTGAAGCTTTCTTT CASSKAGGGTGEAFF
16 TRBJ1-5 TRBV24-1 NA NA TGTGCCACCCTCGGTGAGGGATTGTATAGCAATCAGCCCCAGCATTTT CATLGEGLYSNQPQHF
11 TRBJ1-2 TRBV7-8 NA NA TGTGCCAGCAGCTTAGAAGGAGTCGACACCTTC CASSLEGVDTF
13 TRBJ2-7 TRBV20-1 NA NA TGCAGTGCTAGTAGGCAGGGGTTCGACGAGCAGTACTTC CSASRQGFDEQYF
16 TRBJ1-1 TRBV5-8 TRBD1 NA TGTGCCAGCAGCGCCTGGACAGGGGTTAGGAACACTGAAGCTTTCTTT CASSAWTGVRNTEAFF
15 TRBJ2-7 TRBV7-8 NA few TGTGCCAGCAGCTTAGGGGGGCCCTCGGCCTACGAGCAGTACTTC CASSLGGPSAYEQYF
16 TRBJ2-7 TRBV6-6 NA NA TGTGCCAGCAAAGGGGCCCGACAGGGACTCTCCTACGAGCAGTACTTC CASKGARQGLSYEQYF
14 TRBJ1-2 TRBV5-5 TRBD1 NA TGTGCCAGCAGCCGGGACAGGGAAAACTATGGCTACACCTTC CASSRDRENYGYTF
13 TRBJ1-2 TRBV5-1 NA NA TGCGCCAGCAGCTCCGGGGGGAACTATGGCTACACCTTC CASSSGGNYGYTF
12 TRBJ2-7 TRBV6-6 NA NA TGTGCCAGCAGGTCTACAGGTGGCGAGCAGTACTTC CASRSTGGEQYF
16 TRBJ2-1 TRBV9 TRBD2 NA TGTGCCAGCAGCGTGGGAGCGGGGGCTTTAGGAAATGAGCAGTTCTTC CASSVGAGALGNEQFF
17 TRBJ1-2 TRBV2 NA NA TGTGCCAGCGCGAGGCCGACAGGCCGCCCGGCACATGCGGGCTACACCTTC CASARPTGRPAHAGYTF
13 TRBJ2-7 TRBV6-2/TRBV6-3 NA NA TGTGCCAGCAGCTTAGAGGGGGCCTACGAGCAGTACTTC CASSLEGAYEQYF
14 TRBJ1-2 TRBV7-2 TRBD1 NA TGTGCCAGCAGCTTAGCGGGGACAGACTATGGCTACACCTTC CASSLAGTDYGYTF
15 TRBJ2-5 TRBV11-1 TRBD1 NA TGTGCCAGCCGTCTCAGGGACAGTCTCCAAGAGACCCAGTACTTC CASRLRDSLQETQYF
14 TRBJ2-2 TRBV2 NA NA TGTGCCAGCCGGTTAATCGCGAACACCGGGGAGCTGTTTTTT CASRLIANTGELFF
15 TRBJ2-1 TRBV9 NA NA TGTGCCAGCAGCAAACCGGGGGGCCTATACAATGAGCAGTTCTTC CASSKPGGLYNEQFF
14 TRBJ1-1 TRBV6-6 TRBD1 NA TGTGCCAGCATCCACACAGGGGCCGGGGCTGAAGCTTTCTTT CASIHTGAGAEAFF
14 TRBJ1-1 TRBV7-2 NA NA TGTGCCAGCAGCCCACAAGGGGGGAACACTGAAGCTTTCTTT CASSPQGGNTEAFF
14 TRBJ2-7 TRBV19 TRBD1 NA TGTGCCAGTAGTATTAATCAGGGGGCTGGCGAGCAGTACTTC CASSINQGAGEQYF
15 TRBJ1-2 TRBV21-1 NA NA TGTGCCAGCAGCATGCCCGGACAGGGTAACTATGGCTACACCTTC CASSMPGQGNYGYTF
12 TRBJ1-2 TRBV29-1 TRBD1 NA TGCAGCGTTGAGAGGGGGCTTTATGGCTACACCTTC CSVERGLYGYTF
17 TRBJ1-2 TRBV6-2/TRBV6-3 NA NA TGTGCCAGCAGTTTCTCCAAGACAGCCAACGCCTTCTATGGCTACACCTTC CASSFSKTANAFYGYTF
16 TRBJ2-7 TRBV5-6 TRBD1 NA TGTGCCAGCAGCGTATTGGGACAGGGTAGCCACTACGAGCAGTACTTC CASSVLGQGSHYEQYF
13 TRBJ1-6 TRBV10-3 TRBD1 NA TGTGCCATCGGGGACAGCTATAATTCACCCCTCCACTTT CAIGDSYNSPLHF
14 TRBJ1-2 TRBV30 TRBD1 NA TGTGCCTGGAGTGATAACAGGGGTCGGAATGGCTACACCTTC CAWSDNRGRNGYTF
14 TRBJ2-1 TRBV29-1 NA NA TGCAGCGTCATTTACGGGACTCACAACGGTGAGCAGTTCTTC CSVIYGTHNGEQFF
14 TRBJ2-2 TRBV3-1/TRBV3-2 NA once TGTGCCAGCAGCCCTGACAGGAGCACCGGGGAGCTGTTTTTT CASSPDRSTGELFF
12 TRBJ2-3 TRBV4-1 NA NA TGCGCCAGCAGCCAGGAGAGAGATACGCAGTATTTT CASSQERDTQYF
15 TRBJ2-1 TRBV6-2/TRBV6-3 NA NA TGTGCCAGCAGTTATCCTCTAAGCTCCTACAATGAGCAGTTCTTC CASSYPLSSYNEQFF
16 TRBJ1-6 TRBV7-2 NA NA TGTGCCAGCAGCTTAACTACCGGGACACGTAATTCACCCCTCCACTTT CASSLTTGTRNSPLHF
15 TRBJ2-5 TRBV5-1 NA NA TGCGCCAGCAGCCCGCGGGGTGGGCCTCAAGAGACCCAGTACTTC CASSPRGGPQETQYF
14 TRBJ1-4 TRBV20-1 TRBD1 once TGCAGTGCTAGTACAGGGGTTGTTAATGAAAAACTGTTTTTT CSASTGVVNEKLFF
14 TRBJ1-1 TRBV5-1 NA NA TGCGCCAGCAGCAGGAACAGGGCTCCCTCTGAAGCTTTCTTT CASSRNRAPSEAFF
15 TRBJ2-4 TRBV7-8 NA NA TGTGCCAGCAGCTTAGAGGGTTTTGGCGGAGGCATTCAGTACTTC CASSLEGFGGGIQYF
16 TRBJ1-2 TRBV7-2 TRBD1 NA TGTGCCAGCAGCCCTGGGGACAGTTTTTTTAGGGAGGGCTACACCTTC CASSPGDSFFREGYTF
15 TRBJ2-5 TRBV14 TRBD1 NA TGTGCCAGCAGCCAAGCGACAGGGGCCCAAGAGACCCAGTACTTC CASSQATGAQETQYF
16 TRBJ1-5 TRBV27 TRBD1 NA TGTGCCAGCACCCTGGGACAGGGGGGTTTCAATCAGCCCCAGCATTTT CASTLGQGGFNQPQHF
15 TRBJ2-1 TRBV28 NA NA TGTGCCAGCAGTTCTTATCGACAAGATCAGCGGGAGCAGTTCTTC CASSSYRQDQREQFF
18 TRBJ2-3 TRBV4-1 TRBD2 NA TGCGCCAGCAGCGCGATAGGGGCTAGCGGGATTAGCACAGATACGCAGTATTTT CASSAIGASGISTDTQYF
16 TRBJ2-1 TRBV7-2 TRBD2 NA TGTGCCAGCAGCTTGGGGACTAGCGGGGGAAACAGTGAGCAGTTCTTC CASSLGTSGGNSEQFF
17 TRBJ1-5 TRBV19 TRBD1 NA TGTGCCAGTAGCCCGTTGGGGACAGGGTTTGGTGGTCAGCCCCAGCATTTT CASSPLGTGFGGQPQHF
15 TRBJ1-1 TRBV4-3 TRBD1 few TGCGCCAGCAGCCAATCCACGGACAGGAGGACTGAAGCTTTCTTT CASSQSTDRRTEAFF
16 TRBJ2-7 TRBV30 NA NA TGTGCCTGGAGTGACCCCGGCGGGCAACGCTCCTACGAGCAGTACTTC CAWSDPGGQRSYEQYF